Listed here are 20 T cell receptor beta chains from one sample, sequenced in a study of read filtering for tumor transcriptome and immune sequencing. This library used about 400 ng RNA and molecular barcoded adaptors spanning alpha/delta and beta/gamma chains. TCRdb redid the calling of the reads with MiXCR, one entry per CDR3 protein. This table holds more than 100,000 distinct CDR3 sequences, less than 15% found once. The sequenced sample was a population of CD138-negative cells sorted from bone marrow. These receptor sequences come from a donor at least 40 years old with multiple myeloma.

This clonotype was found many times. The chain recombines TRBV5-1 with TRBJ2-1; no clear D. In germline, CDR1 is SGHRS, CDR2 YFSETQ. This CDR3 region has 14 residues. The V gene lost 4 bases and the J gene lost 7 bases, with 15 bases spanning the gap. The CDR3, as DNA: TGCGCCAGCAGCCCGAAGGCACAACCAAATGAGCAGTTCTTC. Amino acids: CASSPKAQPNEQFF.

This clonotype was detected ten times or more. The rearrangement links TRBV29-1 to TRBJ2-5; no clear D. CDR1 and CDR2 (germline): SQVTM, ANQGSEA. This CDR3 is 12 amino acids long. The V end lost 5 bases, the J end lost 9 bases, and 16 bases lay between the germline ends. This CDR3 reads CSVWAVQEAQYF. The CDR3 DNA is TGCAGCGTTTGGGCAGTCCAAGAAGCCCAGTACTTC.

This clonotype showed up many times. The gene calls are TRBV5-1 and TRBJ2-1, with D perhaps matching TRBD1 (6 bases). Germline loops: CDR1 SGHRS, CDR2 YFSETQ. The length of the CDR3 is 15 residues. V lost 4 bases, J lost 0 bases, and 11 bases lay in between. CDR3 sequence (DNA): TGCGCCAGCAGCCTGGGGGCCCTCTCCTACAATGAGCAGTTCTTC. Protein: CASSLGALSYNEQFF.

In its sample, this clonotype was seen many times. The V call is TRBV10-3, the J call TRBJ2-1, with D tentatively TRBD2 (5 bases). The CDR3 consists of 15 residues. Trimming left V 3 bases short and J 4 bases short, with 13 bases between. The germline CDR1 and CDR2 sequences are ENHRY and SYGVKD. The DNA of the CDR3 is TGTGCCATCAGTGAATGGCTCCCGGGATACAATGAGCAGTTCTTC. Protein product: CAISEWLPGYNEQFF.

This clonotype was seen only a few times. V usage is TRBV11-3 and J usage is TRBJ2-1; TRBD2 agrees at 9 bases. The CDR3 runs 14 residues. Germline loops: CDR1 SGHNT, CDR2 YENEEA. J was trimmed by 8 bases and V by 4 bases; bases with no gene match: 6. The CDR3 DNA reads as TGTGCCAGCAGCTCAATAGCGGGAGTCTATGAGCAGTTCTTC. Its translation: CASSSIAGVYEQFF.

Note on this clonotype: This sequence may be a read error, since a much larger clone differs from it by one base. The chain employs TRBV6-1 and TRBJ2-2, with D perhaps TRBD2 (5 bases). Germline V lookup: CDR1 MNHNS, CDR2 SASEGT. The CDR3 spans 18 residues. This CDR3 is CASPRSRLEIAKTGELFF. The CDR3 DNA follows: TGTGCCAGCCCTAGAAGTCGGTTAGAAATAGCGAAAACCGGGGAGCTGTTTTTT.

This clonotype was counted a few times. V gene TRBV27 combines with J gene TRBJ2-1, with D possibly being TRBD1 or TRBD2 (5 bases each). CDR1 and CDR2 (germline): MNHEY, SMNVEV (reference sequence). The V and J ends lost 6 bases and 5 bases respectively, with 14 bases between them. The CDR3 runs 14 residues. CDR3 in amino acids: CASSLEGLNNEQFF. CDR3 DNA: TGTGCCAGCAGCCTTGAGGGGCTGAACAATGAGCAGTTCTTC.

This clonotype was counted ten times or more. The chain has TRBV29-1 and TRBJ1-1, with D possibly TRBD1 on 5 matching bases. With 4 bases removed from V and 1 base from J, the gap between germline ends came to 10 bases. Germline assignment: CDR1 SQVTM and CDR2 ANQGSEA. The CDR3 covers 13 residues. The CDR3 sequence is CSVGSGANTEAFF. The CDR3 nucleotides read TGCAGCGTTGGGTCTGGGGCGAACACTGAAGCTTTCTTT.

The rearrangement joins TRBV11-2 to TRBJ2-2, with 11 bases aligning to TRBD2. Trimming cost V 3 bases and J 7 bases; bases outside gene matches: 1. This CDR3 is 14 amino acids long. CDR1 and CDR2 (germline): SGHAT, FQNNGV. Here the CDR3 DNA reads TGTGCCAGCAGCTTGACTAGCGGGGACGGGGAGCTGTTTTTT. It encodes CASSLTSGDGELFF.

As concerns this clonotype: A much larger clone sits a single nucleotide away, making a read error possible. The chain is built from TRBV29-1 and TRBJ2-2; the D is unclear. V gave up 2 bases and J gave up 5 bases, with 9 bases separating them. This CDR3 region has 13 residues. CDR1 and CDR2 from the germline V gene are SQVTM and ANQGSEA. For the CDR3, the DNA is TGCAGCGTTGAAAACCCGAGAACCGGGGAGCTGTTTTTT. Translating gives CSVENPRTGELFF.

This clonotype was seen many times. This chain uses TRBV6-5 with TRBJ2-5; tentatively, D is TRBD2 (6 bases). Germline assignment: CDR1 MNHEY and CDR2 SVGAGI. The ends were cut back, 2 bases at V and 3 bases at J, with 13 bases in the middle. The CDR3 is 15 residues long. The CDR3 sequence: CASSYLYGSKETQYF. In nucleotides, the CDR3 is TGTGCCAGCAGTTACCTCTACGGGAGTAAAGAGACCCAGTACTTC.

This clonotype was found a few times. The rearrangement joins TRBV9 to TRBJ2-5, with 9 bases lining up with TRBD1. Per germline, CDR1 SGDLS and CDR2 YYNGEE. The CDR3 extends over 15 amino acids. The junction had 8 bases not matched to a gene; V was cut back by 3 bases and J by 5 bases. As DNA, the CDR3 is TGTGCCAGCAGCGGATGGACAGGGGCAGGGGAGACCCAGTACTTC. It is translated as CASSGWTGAGETQYF. Full variable domain (rest looked up from reference TRBV9 and TRBJ2-5): DSGVTQTPKHLITATGQRVTLRCSPRSGDLSVYWYQQSLDQGLQFLIQYYNGEERAKGNILERFSAQQFPDLHSELNLSSLELGDSALYFCASSGWTGAGETQYFGPGTRLLVL.

The V call is TRBV29-1, the J call TRBJ2-7, with 7 bases fitting TRBD2. The CDR3 totals 12 residues. Trimming took 4 bases from V and 3 from J; bases not matched to a gene: 3. Germline V gene lookup returns CDR1 SQVTM and CDR2 ANQGSEA. In DNA, the CDR3 is TGCAGCGTTGGACTAGCTGGCTACGAGCAGTACTTC. It yields the protein CSVGLAGYEQYF.

This clonotype was seen repeatedly, ten times or more. V gene TRBV28 combines with J gene TRBJ2-1, with TRBD2 identical over 7 bases. J lost 8 bases, V lost 5 bases, and 3 bases had no gene match. The CDR3 runs 12 residues. In germline, CDR1 is MDHEN, CDR2 SYDVKM. The CDR3 protein is CASSVLADEQFF. The CDR3 nucleotides read TGTGCCAGCAGTGTTCTAGCGGATGAGCAGTTCTTC.

This clonotype showed up many times. This CDR3 reads CAAGATDTQYF. The DNA of the CDR3 is TGTGCCGCGGGAGCCACAGATACGCAGTATTTT. The genes are TRBV7-9 and TRBJ2-3, with TRBD2 identical over 7 bases. V shed 11 bases, J shed 2 bases, and the junction held 1 base outside the gene matches. Germline V lookup: CDR1 SEHNR, CDR2 FQNEAQ (reference sequence). The CDR3 totals 11 residues.

This clonotype was picked up many times. The chain carries TRBV9 and TRBJ2-1; 11 bases match TRBD2. Germline V gene lookup returns CDR1 SGDLS and CDR2 YYNGEE. The CDR3 loop spans 13 amino acids. The J segment lost 9 bases and the V segment lost 3 bases, leaving 2 bases of the junction unmatched. The CDR3 DNA sequence: TGTGCCAGCAGCGATGGGACTAGCGGTGAGCAGTTCTTC. Translating gives CASSDGTSGEQFF.

This clonotype was seen at least ten times. V usage is TRBV20-1 and J usage is TRBJ1-1; 9 bases are shared with TRBD1. Losses at the gene ends were 6 bases for V and 0 bases for J; bases not matched to a gene: 8. The CDR3 is 15 residues long. Germline V gene lookup returns CDR1 DFQATT and CDR2 SNEGSKA (reference sequence). CDR3 DNA: TGCAGTGCGTACCCGGGACAGGGAATGAACACTGAAGCTTTCTTT. The encoded protein is CSAYPGQGMNTEAFF.

A note on this clonotype: The CDR3 does not close with the conserved phenylalanine or tryptophan, likely indicating a read error. The genes are TRBV13 and TRBJ1-4, with 9 bases matching TRBD1. After removal of 1 base from V and 6 bases from J, the junction contained 6 bases not matched to a gene. The CDR3 totals 16 residues. CDR1 and CDR2 from the germline V gene are PRHDT and FYEKMQ (reference sequence). In DNA form, the CDR3 reads TGTGCCAGCAGCTTAGCACCACAGGGGGCGGATGAAAAACTGTTTCTT. This translates into CASSLAPQGADEKLFL.

This clonotype was found many times. The V and J genes are TRBV7-3 and TRBJ1-1; the match to TRBD1 covers 7 bases. CDR3 length: 15 amino acids. V dropped 3 bases and J dropped 1; count of bases not matched to a gene: 5. CDR1 and CDR2 from the germline V gene are SGHTA and FQGTGA. Written as DNA, the CDR3 is TGTGCCAGCAGCTTGTCCCCAGGGGGGAACACTGAAGCTTTCTTT. As protein: CASSLSPGGNTEAFF.

This chain uses TRBV5-1 with TRBJ2-3; tentatively, D is TRBD2 (5 bases). The CDR3 runs to 14 residues. The ends were cut back, 3 bases at V and 3 bases at J, with 11 bases in the middle. CDR1 and CDR2 (germline): SGHRS, YFSETQ. The CDR3 is CASSSEGITDTQYF. As DNA, the CDR3 is TGCGCCAGCAGCTCCGAGGGTATAACAGATACGCAGTATTTT.